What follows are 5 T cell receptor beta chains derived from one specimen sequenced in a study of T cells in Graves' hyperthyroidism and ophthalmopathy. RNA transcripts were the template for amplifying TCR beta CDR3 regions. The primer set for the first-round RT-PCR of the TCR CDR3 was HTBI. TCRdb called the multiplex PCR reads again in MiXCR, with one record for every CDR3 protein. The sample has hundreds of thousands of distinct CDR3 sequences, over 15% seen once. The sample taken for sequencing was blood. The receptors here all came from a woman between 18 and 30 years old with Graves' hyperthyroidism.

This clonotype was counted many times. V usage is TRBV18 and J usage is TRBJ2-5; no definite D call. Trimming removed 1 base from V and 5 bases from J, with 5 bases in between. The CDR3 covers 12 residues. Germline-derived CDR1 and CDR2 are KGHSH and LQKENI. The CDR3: CASSPRVETQYF. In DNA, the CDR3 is TGTGCCAGCTCACCACGGGTGGAGACCCAGTACTTC.

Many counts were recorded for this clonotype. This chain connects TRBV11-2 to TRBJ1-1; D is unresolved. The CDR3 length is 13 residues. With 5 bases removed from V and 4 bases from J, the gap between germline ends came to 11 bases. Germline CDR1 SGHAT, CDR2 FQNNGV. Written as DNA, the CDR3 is TGTGCCAGCAGCGAGTCATCTGTCACTGAAGCTTTCTTT. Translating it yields CASSESSVTEAFF.

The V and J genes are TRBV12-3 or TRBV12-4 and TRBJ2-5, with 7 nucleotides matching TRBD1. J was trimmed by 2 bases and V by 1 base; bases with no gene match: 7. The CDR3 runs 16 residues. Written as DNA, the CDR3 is TGTGCCAGCAGTTTAGGAGACAGGGTTTTTCAAGAGACCCAGTACTTC. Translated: CASSLGDRVFQETQYF.

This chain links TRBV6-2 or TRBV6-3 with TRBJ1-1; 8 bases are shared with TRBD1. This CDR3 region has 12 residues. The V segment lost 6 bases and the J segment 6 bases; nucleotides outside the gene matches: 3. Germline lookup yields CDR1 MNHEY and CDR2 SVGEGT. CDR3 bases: TGTGCCAGCAGACCACAGGGGGCTGAAGCTTTCTTT. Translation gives CASRPQGAEAFF.

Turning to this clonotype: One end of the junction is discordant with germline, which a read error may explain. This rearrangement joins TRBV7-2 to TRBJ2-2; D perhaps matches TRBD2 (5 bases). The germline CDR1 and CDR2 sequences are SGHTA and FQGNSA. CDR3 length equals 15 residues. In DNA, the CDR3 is TGTGTCAGCAGCCCGATGGCGGCGGGCACCGGGGAGCTGTTTTTT. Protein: CVSSPMAAGTGELFF.